Sequencing of this TCR beta chain was carried out in a study of Graves' ophthalmopathy and Graves' hyperthyroidism. PBMCs were isolated from an approximately 9.4 ml sample of fresh peripheral blood. Germline CDR1 LNHDA, CDR2 SQIVND (reference sequence). The ends were cut back, 4 bases at V and 10 bases at J, with 14 bases in the middle. The CDR3 length is 14 residues. RNA transcripts provided the template for amplifying TCR beta CDR3 regions. HTBI primers were employed in first-round RT-PCR, then a second-round multiplex PCR followed. One entry per CDR3 protein results from TCRdb running MiXCR on the multiplex PCR reads. The table has 150,000 to 200,000 distinct CDR3 sequences, roughly two fifths seen once. In its sample, this clonotype was seen a few times.

This chain uses TRBV19 with TRBJ1-6; D might be TRBD1 (5 bases). The clonotype was recovered from a middle-aged woman with Graves' ophthalmopathy. The sample consisted of peripheral blood. CDR3 region: CASSTSGWGSPLHF. In DNA form, the CDR3 reads TGTGCCAGTAGTACATCAGGGTGGGGCTCACCCCTCCACTTT.